Presented here are 10 T cell receptor beta chains from one specimen sequenced in a study of cytomegalovirus exposure and HLA in healthy donors. The study ran its PCR with 60 Vbeta and 13 Jbeta primers. TCRdb's copy holds only in-frame clones and misses some; the assay was immunoSEQ multiplex PCR. The data contain around 230,000 clones, 78% of them seen just once; the ten biggest clones take up about 0.45%. Sequencing input: PBMCs. The receptors were gathered from a boy aged 5-17 years in good health and CMV-seronegative.

The chain recombines TRBV11-3 with TRBJ1-1, with D perhaps matching TRBD1 (6 bases). V gave up 2 bases and J gave up 4 bases, with 14 bases separating them. Germline V gene lookup returns CDR1 SGHNT and CDR2 YENEEA. This CDR3 is built from 15 residues. CDR3 residues: CASSLRGRGVTEAFF. The CDR3, as DNA: TGTGCCAGCAGCTTAAGGGGCAGGGGAGTCACTGAAGCTTTCTTT.

The gene calls are TRBV4-1 and TRBJ2-5, with TRBD2 matching over 7 bases. Trimming at V came to 4 bases and at J to 2 bases, leaving 13 bases not matched to a gene. The CDR3 sequence is 17 residues long. The germline CDR1 and CDR2 sequences are MGHRA and YSYEKL. CDR3 sequence: CASSLQLVASGQETQYF. DNA of the CDR3: TGCGCCAGCAGCCTTCAATTAGTGGCTAGCGGACAAGAGACCCAGTACTTC.

This sequence joins TRBV6-9 and TRBJ2-7, with a tentative D call TRBD2 (7 bases). This CDR3 has 16 residues. V dropped 2 bases and J dropped 4 bases, with 18 bases sitting between them. The germline gives CDR1 MNHGY, CDR2 SVAAGI. The CDR3 is CASSYAGAGQNYEQYF. The CDR3 bases are TGTGCCAGCAGTTATGCGGGGGCCGGCCAAAATTACGAGCAGTACTTC.

This rearrangement joins TRBV5-4 to TRBJ2-2; the match to TRBD1 covers 9 bases. The CDR3 is 17 residues long. The ends lost 4 bases at V and 4 bases at J; junction bases unmatched: 11. Per the germline V gene, CDR1 is SGHNT and CDR2 is YYREEE (reference sequence). The CDR3 coding sequence is TGTGCCAGCAGCCCCGGGACAGGGAGGTGGGGCACCGGGGAGCTGTTTTTT. It codes for CASSPGTGRWGTGELFF.

Details on this clone: At one end, the junction sequence differs from germline, possibly due to a read error. V usage is TRBV27 and J usage is TRBJ1-2, with TRBD1 identical over 7 bases. CDR3 size: 13 residues. Per germline, CDR1 MNHEY and CDR2 SMNVEV (reference sequence). As DNA, the CDR3 is TGTGCCAGCAGTCCTGGACAGGTCTATGGCTACCCCTTC. Its translation: CASSPGQVYGYPF.

The rearrangement uses TRBV1 and TRBJ2-5; no check of the table's D call, TRBD1, against the DNA was made. TRBV1 is shown as a pseudogene. The CDR3 runs 13 residues. The CDR3 region has the DNA TGCACCAGCAGCCAAAAGACAGGGAGCAAGCAGTACTTC. Protein product: CTSSQKTGSKQYF.

The table lists this clone with a few counts. This chain joins TRBV19 and TRBJ2-3; 8 bases fit TRBD2. CDR1 and CDR2 (germline): LNHDA, SQIVND (reference sequence). The trim removed 7 bases at V and 2 bases at J, leaving 11 bases unmatched. The CDR3 has 16 residues. The CDR3 DNA is TGTGCCAGTAAGCCGACTAGCGTTGACCCCACAGATACGCAGTATTTT. This codes for CASKPTSVDPTDTQYF.

The chain carries TRBV27 and TRBJ1-1, with D maybe TRBD1 (5 bases). The germline CDR1 and CDR2 sequences are MNHEY and SMNVEV (reference sequence). CDR3 length equals 15 residues. The V gene lost 3 bases and the J gene lost 8 bases, with 19 bases spanning the gap. CDR3 bases: TGTGCCAGCAGTTTCTGGGGGGACTCCGGCGTAGAAGCTTTCTTT. Translating gives CASSFWGDSGVEAFF.

The genes are TRBV2 and TRBJ2-3, with TRBD2 identical over 11 bases. V dropped 8 bases and J dropped 5; count of bases not matched to a gene: 6. Germline V gives CDR1 SNHLY, CDR2 FYNNEI. This CDR3 comprises 14 residues. The CDR3 bases are TGTGCCAGCGGTGGGACTAGCGGTCGAGATACGCAGTATTTT. Amino acid sequence: CASGGTSGRDTQYF.

This chain joins TRBV14 and TRBJ1-2; D gene unclear. This CDR3 has 13 amino acids. Trimming left V 5 bases short and J 4 bases short, with 11 bases between. The germline V gene encodes CDR1 SGHDN and CDR2 FVKESK. The CDR3 nucleotides read TGTGCCAGCAGCGCCCCAGGAGGCTATGGCTACACCTTC. Protein product: CASSAPGGYGYTF.